The 30 T cell receptor beta chains given below trace back to one sample, sequenced in a study of early T cells in non-severe SARS-CoV-2 infection. TCRdb re-called the 5' RACE reads through MiXCR, storing one row per CDR3 protein. The sample includes tens of thousands of distinct CDR3 sequences, over 4% seen only once; the top ten take about 7.8%. The sample consisted of whole blood. These receptors all stem from an adult who was a healthcare worker with PCR-confirmed SARS-CoV-2 infection or an uninfected control (not recorded which).

This clonotype was recorded many times. The chain links TRBV28 to TRBJ1-1, with a weak D call TRBD1 (6 bases). CDR1 is MDHEN and CDR2 is SYDVKM in the germline V gene. V shed 6 bases and J shed 6 bases, with 20 bases lying between them. The CDR3 is made up of 15 amino acids. CDR3 sequence reads: CASRLPNRDFAEAFF. The CDR3 DNA sequence: TGTGCCAGCAGACTCCCTAACAGGGATTTCGCTGAAGCTTTCTTT.

The chain is built from TRBV28 and TRBJ1-1, with D possibly being TRBD1 (5 bases). The V and J ends lost 6 bases and 1 base respectively, with 9 bases between them. The CDR3 spans 13 residues. Germline CDR1 is MDHEN and CDR2 is SYDVKM. This CDR3 reads CASRPTGNTEAFF. CDR3 DNA: TGTGCCAGCAGACCCACAGGGAACACTGAAGCTTTCTTT.

This clonotype was recorded many times. The chain combines TRBV7-6 with TRBJ2-1, with 7 nucleotides matching TRBD1. CDR1 is SGHVS, CDR2 FNYEAQ, per germline. The CDR3 has 14 amino acids. J gave up 10 bases and V 1 base, and 7 bases lay outside the gene matches. This CDR3 is CASSLEDRFREQFF. CDR3 nucleotide sequence: TGTGCCAGCAGCTTAGAGGACAGGTTTAGAGAGCAGTTCTTC.

The V gene is TRBV9, the J gene TRBJ2-3; TRBD1 aligns across 12 bases. The germline CDR1 and CDR2 sequences are SGDLS and YYNGEE. The CDR3 consists of 16 residues. The trim removed 4 bases at V and 5 bases at J, leaving 8 bases unmatched. CDR3 DNA sequence: TGTGCCAGCAGCACCATGGGACAGGGGGCGGGAGATACGCAGTATTTT. Encoded protein: CASSTMGQGAGDTQYF. Full variable domain (rest looked up from reference TRBV9 and TRBJ2-3): DSGVTQTPKHLITATGQRVTLRCSPRSGDLSVYWYQQSLDQGLQFLIQYYNGEERAKGNILERFSAQQFPDLHSELNLSSLELGDSALYFCASSTMGQGAGDTQYFGPGTRLTVL.

This clonotype is medium-sized (0.01 to 0.1%) by share. The gene calls are TRBV7-2 and TRBJ1-4, with D maybe TRBD1 (5 bases). The V end was cut by 6 bases, the J end by 4 bases, with 12 bases between. The germline V gene has CDR1 SGHTA and CDR2 FQGNSA. The CDR3 is made up of 14 amino acids. The CDR3 sequence is CASSHRLGNEKLFF. CDR3 bases: TGTGCCAGCAGTCACAGGTTGGGTAATGAAAAACTGTTTTTT.

This clonotype has at least ten counts. The chain employs TRBV2 and TRBJ2-2; 11 bases fit TRBD1. CDR1 and CDR2 from the germline V gene are SNHLY and FYNNEI. V dropped 9 bases and J dropped 6; count of bases not matched to a gene: 3. This CDR3 comprises 13 residues. In DNA form, the CDR3 reads TGTGCCAGACAGGGACAGGGGGCCGGGGAGCTGTTTTTT. The encoded protein is CARQGQGAGELFF. Based on the CDR3 plus reference TRBV2 and TRBJ2-2, the full variable domain is EPEVTQTPSHQVTQMGQEVILRCVPISNHLYFYWYRQILGQKVEFLVSFYNNEISEKSEIFDDQFSVERPDGSNFTLKIRSTKLEDSAMYFCARQGQGAGELFFGEGSRLTVL.

This clonotype was observed many times. The chain combines TRBV10-1 with TRBJ2-4; the D gene is possibly TRBD2 (6 bases). V shed 9 bases and J shed 2 bases, with 11 bases lying between them. CDR1 WNHNN and CDR2 SYGVQD come from the germline V gene (reference sequence). The CDR3 contains 13 residues. CDR3 in amino acids: CARSSEPKNIQYF. The CDR3 nucleotides are TGCGCCAGATCTAGCGAACCCAAAAACATTCAGTACTTC.

This clonotype is termed medium-sized. The CDR3 nucleotides read TGCAGTGCTAGAGATCTAAGGAGACAGGGGGCCACTGAAGCTTTCTTT. Its protein product is CSARDLRRQGATEAFF. This chain connects TRBV20-1 to TRBJ1-1, with 10 bases aligning to TRBD1. The V segment lost 0 bases and the J segment 4 bases; nucleotides outside the gene matches: 8. In germline, CDR1 is DFQATT, CDR2 SNEGSKA (reference sequence). The CDR3 has 16 residues.

This clonotype was recorded at least ten times. The chain employs TRBV7-9 and TRBJ1-2, with 7 bases that match TRBD1. This CDR3 has 14 amino acids. The germline gives CDR1 SEHNR, CDR2 FQNEAQ (reference sequence). The V gene end was trimmed by 2 bases and the J gene end by 3 bases; junction bases not matched to a gene: 3. This CDR3 is CASSLNQGDYGYTF. For the CDR3, the DNA is TGTGCCAGCAGCTTAAATCAGGGGGACTATGGCTACACCTTC. Full variable domain (rest looked up from reference TRBV7-9 and TRBJ1-2): DTGVSQNPRHKITKRGQNVTFRCDPISEHNRLYWYRQTLGQGPEFLTYFQNEAQLEKSRLLSDRFSAERPKGSFSTLEIQRTEQGDSAMYLCASSLNQGDYGYTFGSGTRLTVV.

This clonotype was counted ten times or more. The chain recombines TRBV12-5 with TRBJ1-4; no clear D. V lost 4 bases and J lost 4, with 25 bases in between. The CDR3 covers 19 residues. Germline V gene sequence: CDR1 LGHNT, CDR2 FRNRAP. In nucleotides, the CDR3 is TGTGCTAGTGGTTGCCCGGACCCAGAAGGCGGCAGACGTAATGAAAAACTGTTTTTT. Translating gives CASGCPDPEGGRRNEKLFF.

This clonotype was counted ten times or more. The rearrangement uses TRBV10-3 and TRBJ2-1, with D possibly being TRBD1 (8 bases). V dropped 6 bases and J dropped 5 bases, with 14 bases sitting between them. CDR3 length: 14 residues. Germline CDR1 ENHRY, CDR2 SYGVKD. DNA of the CDR3: TGTGCCATCAGGAAACAGGGGGGGGACAATGAGCAGTTCTTC. Translating gives CAIRKQGGDNEQFF.

The CDR3, as DNA: TGTGCGTCGGAGCGGGGTCTCTCTGGGGCCAACGTCCTGACTTTC. Amino acids: CASERGLSGANVLTF. The V and J genes are TRBV6-2 or TRBV6-3 and TRBJ2-6; TRBD2 agrees at 7 bases. Germline CDR1 and CDR2: MNHEY and SVGEGT. The CDR3 has 15 residues.

This clonotype was detected ten times or more. One junction end disagrees with the germline gene, perhaps due to a read error. The chain is built from TRBV7-2 and TRBJ2-7; 8 bases fit TRBD2. Germline V CDR1 and CDR2: SGHTA, FQGNSA. The CDR3 is 13 amino acids. The CDR3 nucleotides read TGTGCCAGCAGCATACCCTCCGGGACTAGGAAGAACTTC. Protein sequence: CASSIPSGTRKNF. The full variable domain, with the rest looked up from reference TRBV7-2 and TRBJ2-7, is GAGVSQSPSNKVTEKGKDVELRCDPISGHTALYWYRQSLGQGLEFLIYFQGNSAPDKSGLPSDRFSAERTGGSVSTLTIQRTQQEDSAVYLCASSIPSGTRKNFGPGTRLTVT.

This clonotype was detected ten times or more. The CDR3 is CASREEAEKLFF. In DNA, the CDR3 is TGTGCCAGCAGGGAGGAAGCGGAAAAACTGTTTTTT. The rearrangement joins TRBV2 to TRBJ1-4; D remains unclear. The germline V and J ends were trimmed by 6 bases and 8 bases, with 10 bases remaining between them. The germline V gene encodes CDR1 SNHLY and CDR2 FYNNEI. This CDR3 is built from 12 residues. The complete variable domain, with remaining parts taken from reference TRBV2 and TRBJ1-4, reads EPEVTQTPSHQVTQMGQEVILRCVPISNHLYFYWYRQILGQKVEFLVSFYNNEISEKSEIFDDQFSVERPDGSNFTLKIRSTKLEDSAMYFCASREEAEKLFFGSGTQLSVL.

In its sample, this clonotype was seen a few times. This chain joins TRBV5-8 and TRBJ2-3; TRBD1 is a possible D gene (6 bases). V shed 5 bases and J shed 3 bases, with 10 bases lying between them. This CDR3 spans 13 amino acids. Germline V gene data show CDR1 as SGHTS and CDR2 as YDEGEE. CDR3 DNA: TGTGCCAGCAGGTTGACAGGAACAGATACGCAGTATTTT. Its translation: CASRLTGTDTQYF.

With respect to this clonotype: This may stem from a read error, because a much larger clone lies one nucleotide away. V is TRBV24-1 and J is TRBJ2-5; D not resolved. CDR1 and CDR2 (germline): KGHDR, SFDVKD. CDR3 size: 11 residues. CDR3 sequence: CATSVLGTQYF. The CDR3 DNA reads TGTGCCACCAGTGTTTTGGGGACCCAGTACTTC.

This clonotype was observed a few times. J is TRBJ2-7 and V is TRBV12-3 or TRBV12-4; possibly TRBD2 for D (6 bases). Trimming took 1 base from V and 0 from J, leaving 10 bases between them. The CDR3 totals 15 residues. The CDR3 here is CASSLGLGGSYEQYF. Written as DNA, the CDR3 is TGTGCCAGCAGTTTAGGACTCGGGGGCTCCTACGAGCAGTACTTC.

This clonotype was recorded at least ten times. The chain recombines TRBV7-6 with TRBJ2-7, with TRBD2 as a possible D gene (9 bases). V was cut by 5 bases and J by 3 bases, with 20 bases left in between. CDR1 SGHVS and CDR2 FNYEAQ come from the germline V gene. The CDR3 loop spans 16 amino acids. The CDR3 loop is CASSPSGGTGIYEQYF. DNA for the CDR3: TGTGCCAGCAGCCCCAGCGGGGGGACAGGTATCTACGAGCAGTACTTC.

By proportion, this clonotype is medium-sized. The chain combines TRBV7-2 with TRBJ1-4; possibly TRBD1 for D (5 bases). Germline loops: CDR1 SGHTA, CDR2 FQGNSA. The germline V and J ends were trimmed by 0 bases and 7 bases, with 9 bases remaining between them. This CDR3 has 14 amino acids. The CDR3 DNA sequence: TGTGCCAGCAGCTTAGCACGTCAGGGTGAAAAACTGTTTTTT. Protein product: CASSLARQGEKLFF.

This clonotype has a count of ten or more. V gene TRBV3-1 combines with J gene TRBJ1-2; possible D gene TRBD1, 6 bases. Germline values: CDR1 LGHDT, CDR2 YNNKEL (reference sequence). CDR3 length: 16 amino acids. Trimming cost V 3 bases and J 7 bases, with 21 bases left between them. This CDR3 is CASSQFLTPGQGGYTF. For the CDR3, the DNA is TGTGCCAGCAGCCAGTTCCTAACTCCGGGACAAGGTGGCTACACCTTC. The full variable domain, with the rest looked up from reference TRBV3-1 and TRBJ1-2, is DTAVSQTPKYLVTQMGNDKSIKCEQNLGHDTMYWYKQDSKKFLKIMFSYNNKELIINETVPNRFSPKSPDKAHLNLHINSLELGDSAVYFCASSQFLTPGQGGYTFGSGTRLTVV.

This clonotype turned up a few times. V and J are TRBV30 and TRBJ2-7; D not certain. This CDR3 has 15 residues. Trimming left V 0 bases short and J 4 bases short, with 16 bases between. Germline V gene lookup returns CDR1 GTSNPN and CDR2 SVGIG (reference sequence). The CDR3 protein is CAWSVQTPVGYEQYF. The CDR3, as DNA: TGTGCCTGGAGTGTCCAAACCCCAGTAGGGTACGAGCAGTACTTC. Looking up the rest from reference TRBV30 and TRBJ2-7 gives the full variable domain: SQTIHQWPATLVQPVGSPLSLECTVEGTSNPNLYWYRQAAGRGLQLLFYSVGIGQISSEVPQNLSASRPQDRQFILSSKKLLLSDSGFYLCAWSVQTPVGYEQYFGPGTRLTVT.

This clonotype was seen many times. The chain employs TRBV5-1 and TRBJ1-2, with 9 bases fitting TRBD1. Germline CDR1 SGHRS, CDR2 YFSETQ. With 0 bases clipped from V and 8 bases from J, the junction kept 11 bases outside the gene matches. The CDR3 runs 16 residues. The CDR3 DNA sequence: TGCGCCAGCAGCTTGGAAGGGGACAGGGCAGAGGACGGCTACACCTTC. Amino acids: CASSLEGDRAEDGYTF.

The chain uses TRBV10-3 and TRBJ2-5, with D possibly matching TRBD1 (6 bases). This CDR3 region has 13 residues. Per germline, CDR1 ENHRY and CDR2 SYGVKD. The V end lost 6 bases, the J end lost 5 bases, and 13 bases lay between the germline ends. The CDR3 loop is CAISKQGEETQYF. The CDR3 region has the DNA TGTGCCATCAGCAAACAGGGTGAGGAGACCCAGTACTTC.

This clonotype came up many times. The chain recombines TRBV28 with TRBJ2-3, with 12 bases that match TRBD2. Germline V gives CDR1 MDHEN, CDR2 SYDVKM. The trim removed 6 bases at V and 2 bases at J, leaving 6 bases unmatched. The CDR3 spans 16 residues. CDR3 amino acids: CASSPTSGGFTDTQYF. As DNA, the CDR3 is TGTGCCAGCAGCCCTACTAGCGGGGGGTTCACAGATACGCAGTATTTT.

This clonotype was seen repeatedly, ten times or more. The chain is built from TRBV7-3 and TRBJ2-1, with D unclear. The CDR3 contains 13 residues. Germline assignment: CDR1 SGHTA and CDR2 FQGTGA. The V end lost 0 bases, the J end lost 4 bases, and 4 bases lay between the germline ends. CDR3: CASSLTGYNEQFF. CDR3 DNA: TGTGCCAGCAGCTTAACGGGGTACAATGAGCAGTTCTTC.

This clonotype was picked up many times. The V and J genes are TRBV20-1 and TRBJ2-7; weak D call: TRBD1 (5 bases). This CDR3 is 14 amino acids long. Trimming left V 6 bases short and J 3 bases short, with 18 bases between. Per the germline V gene, CDR1 is DFQATT and CDR2 is SNEGSKA (reference sequence). The CDR3 DNA reads TGCAGTGCCCTAAGTCCAGGGATCAGCTACGAGCAGTACTTC. Its translation: CSALSPGISYEQYF.

This clonotype showed up many times. This chain connects TRBV7-9 to TRBJ2-1, with D maybe TRBD2 (6 bases). The germline V gene encodes CDR1 SEHNR and CDR2 FQNEAQ (reference sequence). With 5 bases removed from V and 6 bases from J, the gap between germline ends came to 17 bases. There are 15 residues in the CDR3. CDR3 sequence reads: CASSPRLERRNEQFF. As DNA, the CDR3 is TGTGCCAGCAGCCCCCGACTAGAGCGTCGCAATGAGCAGTTCTTC.

This clonotype came up many times. This chain joins TRBV19 and TRBJ1-1, with D possibly being TRBD1 (5 bases). This CDR3 is 13 amino acids long. Germline-derived CDR1 and CDR2 are LNHDA and SQIVND (reference sequence). V was pared by 8 bases and J by 0 bases, with 10 bases between. The CDR3 nucleotides are TGTGCCAGTTCGCAGGGCATGAACACTGAAGCTTTCTTT. Its translation is CASSQGMNTEAFF.

This clonotype was detected only a few times. J is TRBJ2-5 and V is TRBV4-3, with 7 bases matching TRBD2. This CDR3 has 15 residues. Unmatched junction bases numbered 6, after V lost 1 base and J lost 4 bases. Germline V gene data show CDR1 as LGHNA and CDR2 as YSLEER. CDR3 loop: CASSQVAGRAETQYF. DNA of the CDR3: TGCGCCAGCAGCCAAGTGGCGGGGAGGGCAGAGACCCAGTACTTC.

Concerning this clonotype: One base away lies a much larger clone, so this may be a sequencing read error. The chain carries TRBV4-3 and TRBJ2-5; 7 nucleotides match TRBD1. The CDR3 has 15 amino acids. Per the germline V gene, CDR1 is LGHNA and CDR2 is YSLEER. Here the CDR3 DNA reads TGCACCAGCAGCCATGACCGGGACAGAGCGGAGACCCAGTACTTC. Its protein product is CTSSHDRDRAETQYF.